A selection of T cell receptor beta chains follows, all from one sample in a study of T cells in Graves' hyperthyroidism and ophthalmopathy. TCRdb re-called the multiplex PCR reads with MiXCR, one entry per CDR3 protein. The sample yields over 400,000 distinct CDR3 sequences, about 14% seen once. Sequenced material: blood. The receptors here all came from a man aged 18 to 30 with Graves' ophthalmopathy. Each CDR3 is given with its conserved first and last residue. Fields, in order: J gene, clone size, D gene, V gene, CDR3 DNA, CDR3 protein. The D gene is left open where the match is weak. Rows give clone size only sometimes, using once, few, many, or a class for an expanded clone.

j_call: TRBJ2-6; clone_size: few; d_call: -; v_call: TRBV6-1; cdr3_nt: TGTGCCAGCGCGGAACAGGGAGGTGCTGGGGCCAACGTCCTGACTTTC; cdr3_aa: CASAEQGGAGANVLTF
j_call: TRBJ2-1; clone_size: few; d_call: -; v_call: TRBV11-3; cdr3_nt: TGTGCCAGCAGCTTAGATGGCAGGGTGGGGGATGAGCAGTTCTTC; cdr3_aa: CASSLDGRVGDEQFF
j_call: TRBJ2-3; clone_size: -; d_call: -; v_call: TRBV11-2; cdr3_nt: TGTGCCAGCAGCAGCTTAGGAGGCTGGGGAACAGATACGCAGTATTTT; cdr3_aa: CASSSLGGWGTDTQYF
j_call: TRBJ2-1; clone_size: many; d_call: -; v_call: TRBV30; cdr3_nt: TGTGCCTGGAGAGTACAGGGATCCTACAATGAGCAGTTCTTC; cdr3_aa: CAWRVQGSYNEQFF
j_call: TRBJ1-1; clone_size: few; d_call: -; v_call: TRBV9; cdr3_nt: TGTGCCAGCAGCGTAGAGAGGGGATGGACTGAAGCTTTCTTT; cdr3_aa: CASSVERGWTEAFF
j_call: TRBJ2-7; clone_size: -; d_call: -; v_call: TRBV5-1; cdr3_nt: TGCGCCAGCAGAGGCTTGGCAGGGGGGGGCGAGCAGTACTTC; cdr3_aa: CASRGLAGGGEQYF
j_call: TRBJ1-5; clone_size: many; d_call: -; v_call: TRBV19; cdr3_nt: TGTGCCAGTAGGAGGGGGAGGGAGGTTGCTCAGCCCCAGCATTTT; cdr3_aa: CASRRGREVAQPQHF
j_call: TRBJ2-3; clone_size: many; d_call: TRBD2; v_call: TRBV3-1; cdr3_nt: TGTGCCAGCAGCCCTGGACTAGCGGGAGCAAGGGATACGCAGTATTTT; cdr3_aa: CASSPGLAGARDTQYF
j_call: TRBJ1-5; clone_size: -; d_call: -; v_call: TRBV7-6; cdr3_nt: TGTGCCAGCAGCCGGGACGGGAGTCAGGGACAGCCCCAGCATTTT; cdr3_aa: CASSRDGSQGQPQHF
j_call: TRBJ2-3; clone_size: many; d_call: TRBD2; v_call: TRBV2; cdr3_nt: TGTGCCAGCAGTGAAAGGACTAGCGGCACAGATACGCAGTATTTT; cdr3_aa: CASSERTSGTDTQYF
j_call: TRBJ2-7; clone_size: -; d_call: -; v_call: TRBV25-1; cdr3_nt: TGTGCCAGCAGTGACCCCAGGCAGCAGTACTTC; cdr3_aa: CASSDPRQQYF
j_call: TRBJ2-4; clone_size: -; d_call: TRBD2; v_call: TRBV18; cdr3_nt: TGTGCCAGCTCACCACTAACTAGCGGGGGTGCAGCCAAAAACATTCAGTACTTC; cdr3_aa: CASSPLTSGGAAKNIQYF
j_call: TRBJ2-1; clone_size: many; d_call: -; v_call: TRBV24-1; cdr3_nt: TGTGCCACCAGTGATTTAGGATCTGGCTCTACCCATGAGCAGTTCTTC; cdr3_aa: CATSDLGSGSTHEQFF
j_call: TRBJ2-7; clone_size: many; d_call: TRBD1; v_call: TRBV20-1; cdr3_nt: TGCAGTGCTAGATTGAGACAGGGGTCCTACGAGCAGTACTTC; cdr3_aa: CSARLRQGSYEQYF
j_call: TRBJ2-3; clone_size: few; d_call: -; v_call: TRBV6-1; cdr3_nt: TGTGCCAGCCAAGGGCCCGTGGACACAGATACGCAGTATTTT; cdr3_aa: CASQGPVDTDTQYF
j_call: TRBJ2-5; clone_size: many; d_call: -; v_call: TRBV11-2; cdr3_nt: TGTGCCAGCAGCTCGGGACTTAAGGAGGGCGAGACCCAGTACTTC; cdr3_aa: CASSSGLKEGETQYF
j_call: TRBJ1-5; clone_size: -; d_call: -; v_call: TRBV6-6; cdr3_nt: TGTGCCAGCAGTTACGACGGCGCCGGACAGCCCCAGCATTTT; cdr3_aa: CASSYDGAGQPQHF
j_call: TRBJ1-6; clone_size: few; d_call: -; v_call: TRBV28; cdr3_nt: TGTGCCAGCGGAGACTTTCCCTATAATTCACCCCTCCACTTT; cdr3_aa: CASGDFPYNSPLHF
j_call: TRBJ1-2; clone_size: many; d_call: -; v_call: TRBV20-1; cdr3_nt: TGCAGTGCCAGCACGGGTCTTAACTATGGCTACACCTTC; cdr3_aa: CSASTGLNYGYTF
j_call: TRBJ2-5; clone_size: many; d_call: TRBD1; v_call: TRBV3-1; cdr3_nt: TGTGCCAGCAGCCCGCGCGACAGGGGATCAGAGACCCAGTACTTC; cdr3_aa: CASSPRDRGSETQYF
j_call: TRBJ1-2; clone_size: -; d_call: TRBD1; v_call: TRBV4-1; cdr3_nt: TGCGCCAGCAGCCCGGACAGGGGGCATTATGGCTACACCTTC; cdr3_aa: CASSPDRGHYGYTF
j_call: TRBJ2-1; clone_size: -; d_call: TRBD1; v_call: TRBV7-9; cdr3_nt: TGTGCCAGCAGCTTTGGACAGGGGGCCTCCAATGAGCAGTTCTTC; cdr3_aa: CASSFGQGASNEQFF
j_call: TRBJ1-5; clone_size: few; d_call: -; v_call: TRBV4-1; cdr3_nt: TGCGCCAGCAGCCAAGAAACGTGGGACACTCATCAGCCCCAGCATTTT; cdr3_aa: CASSQETWDTHQPQHF
j_call: TRBJ2-1; clone_size: few; d_call: TRBD2; v_call: TRBV29-1; cdr3_nt: TGCAGCCCGCGACTAGCGGGAAGCTCCTACAATGAGCAGTTCTTC; cdr3_aa: CSPRLAGSSYNEQFF
j_call: TRBJ1-2; clone_size: many; d_call: -; v_call: TRBV7-2; cdr3_nt: TGTGCCAGCAGCTTAACGGCAGGGGAAGGGTTCTATGGCTACACCTTC; cdr3_aa: CASSLTAGEGFYGYTF
j_call: TRBJ1-1; clone_size: many; d_call: -; v_call: TRBV30; cdr3_nt: TGTGCCTGGAAGACAAGTATGAACACTGAAGCTTTCTTT; cdr3_aa: CAWKTSMNTEAFF
j_call: TRBJ1-5; clone_size: few; d_call: -; v_call: TRBV6-5; cdr3_nt: TGTGCCAGCATTATGGGGACATTACCCCGGGGAGTTAGCAATCAGCCCCAGCATTTT; cdr3_aa: CASIMGTLPRGVSNQPQHF
j_call: TRBJ2-7; clone_size: many; d_call: -; v_call: TRBV3-1; cdr3_nt: TGTGCCAGCAGCCAGAACCAGGGGTACGAGCAGTACTTC; cdr3_aa: CASSQNQGYEQYF
j_call: TRBJ2-7; clone_size: many; d_call: TRBD1; v_call: TRBV11-3; cdr3_nt: TGTGCCAGCAGCGCCGGGACAGGGCGCGAGCAGTACTTC; cdr3_aa: CASSAGTGREQYF
j_call: TRBJ1-1; clone_size: -; d_call: TRBD1; v_call: TRBV9; cdr3_nt: TGTGCCAGGGGACAGGGGGCGGATGGAGCTTTCTTT; cdr3_aa: CARGQGADGAFF
j_call: TRBJ2-3; clone_size: many; d_call: TRBD2; v_call: TRBV9; cdr3_nt: TGTGCCAGCAGCGGAGCGGGGGAAGATACGCAGTATTTT; cdr3_aa: CASSGAGEDTQYF
j_call: TRBJ2-5; clone_size: few; d_call: TRBD2; v_call: TRBV6-1; cdr3_nt: TGTGCCAGCAGCCTTTCTAGCGGGTCCCAAGAGACCCAGTACTTC; cdr3_aa: CASSLSSGSQETQYF
j_call: TRBJ2-5; clone_size: many; d_call: TRBD2; v_call: TRBV20-1; cdr3_nt: TGCAGTGCTAGGTCAGAGAGTGCGGGGGGCGGTGAGACCCAGTACTTC; cdr3_aa: CSARSESAGGGETQYF
j_call: TRBJ2-2; clone_size: few; d_call: -; v_call: TRBV24-1; cdr3_nt: TGTGCCACCAGTGATCGGGGAACCGGGGAGCTGTTTTTT; cdr3_aa: CATSDRGTGELFF
j_call: TRBJ2-2; clone_size: -; d_call: -; v_call: TRBV5-1; cdr3_nt: TGCGCCAGCAGCTCCACGGGATCGAACACCGGGGAGCTGTTTTTT; cdr3_aa: CASSSTGSNTGELFF
j_call: TRBJ2-7; clone_size: many; d_call: -; v_call: TRBV12-3/TRBV12-4; cdr3_nt: TGTGCCAGCAGTCCCCCGACAGGGAGGGAGCAGTACTTC; cdr3_aa: CASSPPTGREQYF
j_call: TRBJ2-1; clone_size: many; d_call: TRBD2; v_call: TRBV6-1; cdr3_nt: TGTGCCAGCAGTTACGGGTCTAGCGGTTACAATGAGCAGTTCTTC; cdr3_aa: CASSYGSSGYNEQFF
j_call: TRBJ2-7; clone_size: -; d_call: -; v_call: TRBV20-1; cdr3_nt: TGCAGTGCTCCCTCCCCAAGGGGGGACTCCTACGAGCAGTACTTC; cdr3_aa: CSAPSPRGDSYEQYF
j_call: TRBJ1-6; clone_size: -; d_call: -; v_call: TRBV19; cdr3_nt: TGTGCCAGTAGTGTGGACAGCTATAATTCACCCCTCCACTTT; cdr3_aa: CASSVDSYNSPLHF
j_call: TRBJ2-7; clone_size: many; d_call: -; v_call: TRBV4-1; cdr3_nt: TGCGCCAGCAGCCAAGACGACACCTCCTACGAGCAGTACTTC; cdr3_aa: CASSQDDTSYEQYF
j_call: TRBJ2-2; clone_size: -; d_call: TRBD1; v_call: TRBV6-1; cdr3_nt: TGTGCCAGCAGTGAAACGGGACAGGTGAACACCGGGGAGCTGTTTTTT; cdr3_aa: CASSETGQVNTGELFF
j_call: TRBJ2-2; clone_size: many; d_call: -; v_call: TRBV3-1; cdr3_nt: TGTGCCAGCAGCCAAGAGGTTACGAGCACCGGGGAGCTGTTTTTT; cdr3_aa: CASSQEVTSTGELFF
j_call: TRBJ2-5; clone_size: many; d_call: TRBD1; v_call: TRBV3-1; cdr3_nt: TGTGCCAGCAGCCAGACAGGGGGCTCAGAGACCCAGTACTTC; cdr3_aa: CASSQTGGSETQYF
j_call: TRBJ2-1; clone_size: many; d_call: TRBD1; v_call: TRBV6-1; cdr3_nt: TGTGCCAGCAGTGAATGGACAGGGTTTCCGAATGAGCAGTTCTTC; cdr3_aa: CASSEWTGFPNEQFF
j_call: TRBJ2-3; clone_size: many; d_call: TRBD1; v_call: TRBV5-6; cdr3_nt: TGTGCCAGCAGCCGCCTCCGGGACAGGGGCGTAGATACGCAGTATTTT; cdr3_aa: CASSRLRDRGVDTQYF
j_call: TRBJ2-7; clone_size: -; d_call: -; v_call: TRBV7-8; cdr3_nt: TGTGCCAGCATGCCCTACAGGATTTACGAGCAGTACTTC; cdr3_aa: CASMPYRIYEQYF
j_call: TRBJ2-3; clone_size: many; d_call: -; v_call: TRBV18; cdr3_nt: TGTGCCAGCTCACCCCGAGAGGGAAGAAGGTCAGATACGCAGTATTTT; cdr3_aa: CASSPREGRRSDTQYF
j_call: TRBJ1-2; clone_size: -; d_call: TRBD1; v_call: TRBV19; cdr3_nt: TGTGCCAGTAGTTCTACAGGGGACTACTATGGCTACACCTTC; cdr3_aa: CASSSTGDYYGYTF
j_call: TRBJ2-3; clone_size: -; d_call: TRBD2; v_call: TRBV19; cdr3_nt: TGTGCCAGTAGAAGACTAGCGTCTAGCACAGATACGCAGTATTTT; cdr3_aa: CASRRLASSTDTQYF
j_call: TRBJ2-5; clone_size: many; d_call: -; v_call: TRBV3-1; cdr3_nt: TGTGCCAGCAGCCAAGATGGTGTTTGGCCAGGGTACCAAGAGACCCAGTACTTC; cdr3_aa: CASSQDGVWPGYQETQYF
j_call: TRBJ2-3; clone_size: many; d_call: -; v_call: TRBV7-8; cdr3_nt: TGTGCCAGCAGCCACCTGGGTGGGGTAGGCACAGATACGCAGTATTTT; cdr3_aa: CASSHLGGVGTDTQYF
j_call: TRBJ2-2; clone_size: many; d_call: TRBD2; v_call: TRBV2; cdr3_nt: TGTGCCAGCAGTGCGACTAGCGGGAACACCGGGGAGCTGTTTTTT; cdr3_aa: CASSATSGNTGELFF
j_call: TRBJ1-1; clone_size: few; d_call: -; v_call: TRBV19; cdr3_nt: TGTGCCAGTTGCCGGGCAAATACTGAAGCTTTCTTT; cdr3_aa: CASCRANTEAFF